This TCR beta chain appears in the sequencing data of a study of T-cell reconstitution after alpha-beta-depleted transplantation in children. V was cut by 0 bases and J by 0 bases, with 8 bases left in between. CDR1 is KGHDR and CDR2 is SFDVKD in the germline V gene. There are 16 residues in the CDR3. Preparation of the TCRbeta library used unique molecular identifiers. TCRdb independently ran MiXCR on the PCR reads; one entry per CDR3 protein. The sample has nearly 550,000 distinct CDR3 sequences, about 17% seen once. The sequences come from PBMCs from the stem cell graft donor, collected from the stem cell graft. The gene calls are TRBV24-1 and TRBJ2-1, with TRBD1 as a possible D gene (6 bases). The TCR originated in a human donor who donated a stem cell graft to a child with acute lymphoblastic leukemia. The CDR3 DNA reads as TGTGCCACCAGTGATTTGTGGGGGCCCTCCTACAATGAGCAGTTCTTC. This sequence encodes CATSDLWGPSYNEQFF.